The 23 T cell receptor beta chains below come from one sample, sequenced in a study of T cell clonotyping in hematopoietic cell transplantation. Time point in this sample: recipient sample about 28 days before transplant, after cytoreduction. Only in-frame clones appear in the TCRdb table, and some are missing; sequencing was by immunoSEQ multiplex PCR. The table has 29,000 or so clones, about 80% seen once. This specimen was peripheral blood mononuclear cells, taken before stem cell transplant. Every receptor here comes from a woman aged 30 to 39 with chronic myeloid leukemia. Some clones in this sample may be carry-over from other donors' samples.

Only a few counts were recorded for this clone. The chain links TRBV4-1 to TRBJ1-6; D gene ambiguous. The CDR3 is 17 residues long. Germline values: CDR1 MGHRA, CDR2 YSYEKL. Between the trimmed V and J ends, which lost 3 bases and 9 bases, there was a span of 21 bases. This chain's CDR3 is CASSQVTLPMMTSPLHF. The CDR3 DNA reads TGCGCCAGCAGCCAGGTGACCCTACCCATGATGACTTCACCCCTCCACTTT.

The chain is built from TRBV19 and TRBJ1-1; 8 nucleotides line up with TRBD1. J was trimmed by 5 bases and V by 5 bases; bases with no gene match: 10. The CDR3 extends over 15 amino acids. Per the germline V gene, CDR1 is LNHDA and CDR2 is SQIVND (reference sequence). The CDR3 loop is CASSPTDRGTTEAFF. For the CDR3, the DNA is TGTGCCAGTAGTCCCACCGACAGGGGTACAACTGAAGCTTTCTTT.

The chain joins TRBV5-6 to TRBJ2-7; D perhaps matches TRBD1 (5 bases). Germline V gives CDR1 SGHDT, CDR2 YYEEEE. Trimming shortened V by 3 bases and J by 3 bases, and 13 bases separated the two germline ends. The CDR3 covers 14 residues. CDR3 region: CASSSPQGLYEQYV. Written as DNA, the CDR3 is TGTGCCAGCAGCTCGCCCCAGGGTCTCTACGAGCAGTACGTC.

With regard to this clone: A read error may account for a junction end that differs from germline. This chain uses TRBV6-4 with TRBJ1-2; TRBD1 agrees at 7 bases. The germline V gene has CDR1 MRHNA and CDR2 SNTAGT. This CDR3 has 15 amino acids. The DNA for the CDR3 is TGTGCCAGCAGTGACCCGCCGACAGGGAACTATGGCTACACTTTC. It is translated as CASSDPPTGNYGYTF.

The chain has TRBV7-9 and TRBJ2-7, with 8 bases that match TRBD2. Losses at the gene ends were 4 bases for V and 6 bases for J; bases not matched to a gene: 5. The CDR3 spans 13 residues. The V gene's germline CDR1 is SEHNR and CDR2 FQNEAQ (reference sequence). CDR3 nucleotide sequence: TGTGCCAGCAGCTCTCCCGGGAGGGTCGAGCAGTACTTC. It yields the protein CASSSPGRVEQYF. Filled out from reference TRBV7-9 and TRBJ2-7, the complete variable domain reads DTGVSQNPRHKITKRGQNVTFRCDPISEHNRLYWYRQTLGQGPEFLTYFQNEAQLEKSRLLSDRFSAERPKGSFSTLEIQRTEQGDSAMYLCASSSPGRVEQYFGPGTRLTVT.

This chain uses TRBV19 with TRBJ1-1; 7 positions agree with TRBD1. The CDR3 length is 14 residues. The junction had 5 bases not matched to a gene; V was cut back by 6 bases and J by 1 base. Germline V gene data show CDR1 as LNHDA and CDR2 as SQIVND (reference sequence). CDR3 residues: CASRRGLENTEAFF. The CDR3 region has the DNA TGTGCCAGTAGGAGGGGGCTAGAGAACACTGAAGCTTTCTTT.

The V call is TRBV5-1, the J call TRBJ1-2; TRBD1 might be the D (6 bases). The CDR3 totals 14 residues. Trimming left V 2 bases short and J 2 bases short, with 10 bases between. Germline V lookup: CDR1 SGHRS, CDR2 YFSETQ. The CDR3 reads CASSFGGSNYGYTF. The CDR3 nucleotides are TGCGCCAGCAGCTTTGGGGGCTCCAACTATGGCTACACCTTC.

Only a few counts were recorded for this clone. The chain employs TRBV29-1 and TRBJ1-1; possible D gene TRBD1, 5 bases. Germline lookup yields CDR1 SQVTM and CDR2 ANQGSEA. CDR3 length: 11 amino acids. The V and J ends lost 8 bases and 5 bases respectively, with 12 bases between them. The CDR3 DNA follows: TGCAGCATCTCTCGGGGGACTGAAGCTTTCTTT. It translates to CSISRGTEAFF.

The V gene is TRBV30, the J gene TRBJ1-2; a possible D gene is TRBD1 (5 bases). Trimming removed 2 bases from V and 2 bases from J, with 21 bases in between. Looked up from germline, CDR1 is GTSNPN and CDR2 is SVGIG (reference sequence). The CDR3 contains 17 residues. The CDR3 loop reads CAWSLLYRGGSNYGYTF. DNA for the CDR3: TGTGCCTGGAGTTTGTTATACCGTGGGGGGTCCAACTATGGCTACACCTTC.

This clone was observed once. The chain uses TRBV5-1 and TRBJ2-6; 10 bases agree with TRBD2. The CDR3 length is 18 residues. In germline, CDR1 is SGHRS, CDR2 YFSETQ. The V gene end was trimmed by 7 bases and the J gene end by 0 bases; junction bases not matched to a gene: 10. The CDR3 region is CASSYRASGSSGANVLTF. The CDR3 nucleotides are TGCGCCAGCTCCTACCGGGCTAGCGGGAGCTCTGGGGCCAACGTCCTGACTTTC.

This rearrangement joins TRBV7-2 to TRBJ2-3; 11 nucleotides match TRBD2. After removal of 5 bases from V and 2 bases from J, the junction contained 12 bases not matched to a gene. This CDR3 contains 18 residues. Germline CDR1 SGHTA, CDR2 FQGNSA. CDR3 bases: TGTGCCAGCAGCCTTCTCTTTACTAGCGGGGGCATCACAGATACGCAGTATTTT. This gives the protein CASSLLFTSGGITDTQYF.

V is TRBV7-2 and J is TRBJ2-5; 9 bases line up with TRBD1. From germline, CDR1 is SGHTA and CDR2 FQGNSA. CDR3 length: 17 amino acids. V lost 0 bases to trimming and J lost 5 bases; unmatched junction nucleotides: 10. Here the CDR3 reads CASSLAPRLGQGETQYF. CDR3 nucleotides: TGTGCCAGCAGCTTAGCCCCTCGGCTGGGACAGGGTGAGACCCAGTACTTC.

V is TRBV7-3 and J is TRBJ1-1, with D unresolved. The CDR3 is made up of 12 amino acids. Germline CDR1 and CDR2: SGHTA and FQGTGA. Trimming cost V 3 bases and J 8 bases, with 10 bases left between them. DNA for the CDR3: TGTGCCAGCAGCTTCATCGGGGAAGAAGCTTTCTTT. Protein: CASSFIGEEAFF.

CDR3 in DNA: TGTGCCAGCAGTAGAGACAGGAATCAGCCCCAGCATTTT. It translates to CASSRDRNQPQHF. The genes are TRBV2 and TRBJ1-5, with D maybe TRBD1 (6 bases). Trimming shortened V by 5 bases and J by 4 bases, and 9 bases separated the two germline ends. This CDR3 region has 13 residues. Germline V lookup: CDR1 SNHLY, CDR2 FYNNEI.

CDR3 DNA sequence: TGTGCCAGTAGAGGGGCCTACGGGAACACTGAAGCTTTCTTT. This gives the protein CASRGAYGNTEAFF. The V call is TRBV19, the J call TRBJ1-1, with D maybe TRBD1 (5 bases). V lost 6 bases and J lost 1, with 12 bases in between. The CDR3 length is 14 residues. Germline V CDR1 and CDR2: LNHDA, SQIVND (reference sequence).

This CDR3 reads CASSPAMNEQFF. The CDR3 nucleotides are TGTGCCAGCAGTCCAGCGATGAATGAGCAGTTCTTC. This rearrangement joins TRBV27 to TRBJ2-1, with D unclear. This CDR3 contains 12 residues. Germline V gene data show CDR1 as MNHEY and CDR2 as SMNVEV (reference sequence). V lost 5 bases and J 7 bases, leaving 9 bases between the germline ends.

This clone was detected only a few times. The rearrangement links TRBV4-1 to TRBJ2-6; D uncertain. This CDR3 is 16 amino acids long. Trimming took 4 bases from V and 0 from J, leaving 10 bases between them. CDR1 is MGHRA and CDR2 is YSYEKL in the germline V gene. CDR3 nucleotides: TGCGCCAGCAGCCGAGGAGACGGCTCTGGGGCCAACGTCCTGACTTTC. Protein sequence: CASSRGDGSGANVLTF.

This clone was found a few times. The V and J genes are TRBV18 and TRBJ1-1, with D tentatively TRBD1 (5 bases). The ends were cut back, 6 bases at V and 2 bases at J, with 10 bases in the middle. The CDR3 is 13 amino acids. The germline CDR1 and CDR2 sequences are KGHSH and LQKENI. The CDR3 bases are TGTGCCAGCTCCGGGGCACCTAACACTGAAGCTTTCTTT. Residues: CASSGAPNTEAFF.

In this sample, this clone turned up once. The rearrangement uses TRBV10-3 and TRBJ2-2; D possibly corresponds to TRBD1 (6 bases). V was pared by 6 bases and J by 3 bases, with 14 bases between. CDR3 length: 15 amino acids. Germline CDR1 reads ENHRY; CDR2 reads SYGVKD. CDR3 sequence: CAIRAGVGDTGELFF. As DNA, the CDR3 is TGTGCCATCAGAGCAGGGGTCGGGGACACCGGGGAGCTGTTTTTT.

This clone was observed a single time. The rearrangement uses TRBV4-3 and TRBJ2-3; possibly TRBD1 or TRBD2 for D (5 bases each). With 0 bases removed from V and 0 bases from J, the gap between germline ends came to 10 bases. Germline V gives CDR1 LGHNA, CDR2 YSLEER. This CDR3 spans 16 amino acids. CDR3 residues: CASSQDYRDSTDTQYF. The DNA for the CDR3 is TGCGCCAGCAGCCAAGATTACCGGGACAGCACAGATACGCAGTATTTT.

The chain recombines TRBV5-1 with TRBJ2-2, with 9 bases lining up with TRBD2. Germline-derived CDR1 and CDR2 are SGHRS and YFSETQ. V shed 6 bases, J shed 6 bases, and the junction held 9 bases outside the gene matches. The CDR3 is 15 residues long. Written as DNA, the CDR3 is TGCGCCAGCACCAATTTAGCGGGGGTTGCCGGGGAGCTGTTTTTT. The encoded protein is CASTNLAGVAGELFF. The entire variable domain, with the rest obtained from reference TRBV5-1 and TRBJ2-2, is as follows: KAGVTQTPRYLIKTRGQQVTLSCSPISGHRSVSWYQQTPGQGLQFLFEYFSETQRNKGNFPGRFSGRQFSNSRSEMNVSTLELGDSALYLCASTNLAGVAGELFFGEGSRLTVL.

The chain combines TRBV13 with TRBJ1-2, with D perhaps TRBD1 (5 bases). CDR3 length: 13 residues. The V and J ends lost 1 base and 8 bases respectively, with 11 bases between them. CDR1 is PRHDT, CDR2 FYEKMQ, per germline (reference sequence). The CDR3 sequence: CASSLERGGGYTF. In DNA, the CDR3 is TGTGCCAGCAGCTTAGAACGGGGCGGAGGCTACACCTTC.

The gene calls are TRBV2 and TRBJ1-5; 9 nucleotides align to TRBD1. The CDR3 loop spans 15 amino acids. J gave up 9 bases and V 6 bases, and 12 bases lay outside the gene matches. Germline values: CDR1 SNHLY, CDR2 FYNNEI. The CDR3 sequence: CASSKDRGESWPQHF. The CDR3 DNA reads as TGTGCCAGCAGCAAAGACAGGGGGGAATCATGGCCCCAGCATTTT.